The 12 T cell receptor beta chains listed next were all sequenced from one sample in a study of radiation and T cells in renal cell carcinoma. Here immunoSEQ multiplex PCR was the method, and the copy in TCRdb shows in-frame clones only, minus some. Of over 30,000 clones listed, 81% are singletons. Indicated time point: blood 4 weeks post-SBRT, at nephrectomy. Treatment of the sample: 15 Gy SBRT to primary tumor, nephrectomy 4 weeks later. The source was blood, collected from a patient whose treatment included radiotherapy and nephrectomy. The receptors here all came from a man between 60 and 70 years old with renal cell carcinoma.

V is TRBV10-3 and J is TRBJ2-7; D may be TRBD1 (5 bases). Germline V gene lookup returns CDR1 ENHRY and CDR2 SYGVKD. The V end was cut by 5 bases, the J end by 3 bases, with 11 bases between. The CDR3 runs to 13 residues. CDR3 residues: CAISRQSDYEQYF. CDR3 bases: TGTGCCATCAGTAGACAGTCGGACTACGAGCAGTACTTC.

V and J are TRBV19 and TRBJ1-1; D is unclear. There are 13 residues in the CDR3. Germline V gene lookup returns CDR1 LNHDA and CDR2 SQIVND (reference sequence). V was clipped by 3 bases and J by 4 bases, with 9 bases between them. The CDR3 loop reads CASSISSLTEAFF. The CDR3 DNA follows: TGTGCCAGTAGTATTAGTTCGCTCACTGAAGCTTTCTTT.

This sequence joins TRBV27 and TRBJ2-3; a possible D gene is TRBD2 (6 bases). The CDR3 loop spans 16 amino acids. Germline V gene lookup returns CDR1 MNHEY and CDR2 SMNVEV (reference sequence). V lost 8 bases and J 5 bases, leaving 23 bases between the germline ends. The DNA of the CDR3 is TGTGCCAGCTCGTATAGGGTCCGGGAGCGAATAGATACGCAGTATTTT. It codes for CASSYRVRERIDTQYF.

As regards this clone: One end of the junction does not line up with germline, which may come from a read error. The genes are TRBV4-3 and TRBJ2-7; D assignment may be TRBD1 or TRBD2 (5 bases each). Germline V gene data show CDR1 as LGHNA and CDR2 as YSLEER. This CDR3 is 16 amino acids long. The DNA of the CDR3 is TGCGCCAGCAGTCAAGGTCCCCGGGACGGGTGGGACGAGCAGTACTTC. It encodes CASSQGPRDGWDEQYF.

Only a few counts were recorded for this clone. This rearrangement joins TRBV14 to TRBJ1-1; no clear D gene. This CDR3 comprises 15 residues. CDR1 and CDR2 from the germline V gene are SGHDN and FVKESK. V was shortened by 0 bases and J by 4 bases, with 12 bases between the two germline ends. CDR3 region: CASSQDRGSGTEAFF. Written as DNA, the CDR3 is TGTGCCAGCAGCCAAGATCGGGGTTCAGGCACTGAAGCTTTCTTT.

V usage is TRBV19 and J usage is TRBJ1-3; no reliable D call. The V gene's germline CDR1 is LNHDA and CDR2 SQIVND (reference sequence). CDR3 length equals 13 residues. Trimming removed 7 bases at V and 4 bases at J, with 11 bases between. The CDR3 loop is CASTPAPGNTIYF. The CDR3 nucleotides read TGTGCCAGTACCCCGGCTCCCGGAAACACCATATATTTT. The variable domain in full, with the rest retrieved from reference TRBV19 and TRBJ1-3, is DGGITQSPKYLFRKEGQNVTLSCEQNLNHDAMYWYRQDPGQGLRLIYYSQIVNDFQKGDIAEGYSVSREKKESFPLTVTSAQKNPTAFYLCASTPAPGNTIYFGEGSWLTVV.

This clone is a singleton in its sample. The chain's CDR3 is CASSPLAGTSNTGELFF. As DNA, the CDR3 is TGCGCCAGCAGCCCCCTGGCCGGGACTAGTAACACCGGGGAGCTGTTTTTT. The chain combines TRBV5-1 with TRBJ2-2, with 8 nucleotides matching TRBD2. Germline V lookup: CDR1 SGHRS, CDR2 YFSETQ. The CDR3 spans 17 residues. With V trimmed by 4 bases and J by 2 bases, 10 bases remained unmatched.

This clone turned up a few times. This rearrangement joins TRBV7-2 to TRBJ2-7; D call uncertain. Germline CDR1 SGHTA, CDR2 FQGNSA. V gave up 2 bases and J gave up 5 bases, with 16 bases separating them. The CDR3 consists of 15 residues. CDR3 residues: CASSLSPRSLNEQYF. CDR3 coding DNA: TGTGCCAGCAGCTTAAGTCCGCGGAGTCTCAACGAGCAGTACTTC.

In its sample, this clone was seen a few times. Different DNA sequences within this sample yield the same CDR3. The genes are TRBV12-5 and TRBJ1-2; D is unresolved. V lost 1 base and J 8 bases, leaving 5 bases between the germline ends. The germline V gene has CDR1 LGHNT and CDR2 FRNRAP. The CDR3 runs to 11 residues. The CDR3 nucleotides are TGTGCTAGTGGTTTGGCCGGGGGCTACACCTTC. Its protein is CASGLAGGYTF.

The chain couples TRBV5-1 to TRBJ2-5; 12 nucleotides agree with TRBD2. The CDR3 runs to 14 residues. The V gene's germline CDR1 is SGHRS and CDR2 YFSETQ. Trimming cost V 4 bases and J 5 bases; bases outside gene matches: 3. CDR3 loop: CASSPTSGSETQYF. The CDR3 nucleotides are TGCGCCAGCAGCCCGACTAGCGGGAGTGAGACCCAGTACTTC.

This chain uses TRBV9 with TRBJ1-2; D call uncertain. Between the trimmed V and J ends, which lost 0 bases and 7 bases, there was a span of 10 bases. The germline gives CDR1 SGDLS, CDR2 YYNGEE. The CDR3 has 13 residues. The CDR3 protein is CASSVAAGFGYTF. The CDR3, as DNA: TGTGCCAGCAGCGTAGCGGCCGGGTTTGGCTACACCTTC.

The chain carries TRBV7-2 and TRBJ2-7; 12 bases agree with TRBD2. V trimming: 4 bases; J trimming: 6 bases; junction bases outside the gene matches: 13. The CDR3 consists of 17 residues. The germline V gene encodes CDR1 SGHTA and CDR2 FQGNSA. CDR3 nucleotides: TGTGCCAGCAGCTCCAGAATCCGACTAGCGGGAGTCCCCGAGCAGTACTTC. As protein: CASSSRIRLAGVPEQYF.